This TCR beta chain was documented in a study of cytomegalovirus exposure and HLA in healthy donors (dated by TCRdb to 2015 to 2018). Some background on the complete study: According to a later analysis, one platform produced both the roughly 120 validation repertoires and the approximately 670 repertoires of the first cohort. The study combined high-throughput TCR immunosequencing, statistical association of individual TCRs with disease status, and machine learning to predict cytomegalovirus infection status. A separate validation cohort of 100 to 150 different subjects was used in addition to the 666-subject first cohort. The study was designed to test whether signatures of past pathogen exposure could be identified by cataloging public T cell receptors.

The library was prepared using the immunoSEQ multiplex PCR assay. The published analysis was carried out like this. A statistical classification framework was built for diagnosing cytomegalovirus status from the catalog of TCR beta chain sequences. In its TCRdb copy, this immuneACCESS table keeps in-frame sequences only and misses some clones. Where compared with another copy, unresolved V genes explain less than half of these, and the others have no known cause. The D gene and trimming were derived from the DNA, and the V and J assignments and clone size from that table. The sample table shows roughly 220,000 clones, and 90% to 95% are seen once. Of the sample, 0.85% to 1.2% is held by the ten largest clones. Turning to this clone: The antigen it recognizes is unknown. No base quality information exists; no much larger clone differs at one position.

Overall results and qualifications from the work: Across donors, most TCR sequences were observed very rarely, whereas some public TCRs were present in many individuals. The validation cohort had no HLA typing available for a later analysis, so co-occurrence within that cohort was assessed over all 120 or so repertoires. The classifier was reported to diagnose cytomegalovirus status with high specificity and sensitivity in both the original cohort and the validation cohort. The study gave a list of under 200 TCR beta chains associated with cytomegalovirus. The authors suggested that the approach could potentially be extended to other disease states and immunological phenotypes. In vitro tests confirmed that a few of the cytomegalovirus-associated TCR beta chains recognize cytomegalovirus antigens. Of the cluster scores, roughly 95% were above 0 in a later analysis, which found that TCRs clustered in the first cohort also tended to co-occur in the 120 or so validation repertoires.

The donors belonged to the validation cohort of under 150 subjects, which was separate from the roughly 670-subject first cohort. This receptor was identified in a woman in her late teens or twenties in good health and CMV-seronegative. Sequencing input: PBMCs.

The CDR3: CASNPNAGGLYGYTF. The nucleotide sequence reads TGTGCCAGCAATCCAAATGCTGGGGGCCTCTATGGCTACACCTTC. The chain links TRBV7-8 with TRBJ1-2, and perhaps TRBD1 as D gene, on 6 matching bases. V and J are truncated by 7 bases and 4 bases respectively, leaving an intervening sequence of 19 bases. In the germline V gene, CDR1 corresponds to SGHVS and CDR2 to FQNEAQ. The CDR3 measures 15 amino acids from cysteine to phenylalanine. This entry keeps only the CDR3 DNA: 45 bases, framed from base 1.